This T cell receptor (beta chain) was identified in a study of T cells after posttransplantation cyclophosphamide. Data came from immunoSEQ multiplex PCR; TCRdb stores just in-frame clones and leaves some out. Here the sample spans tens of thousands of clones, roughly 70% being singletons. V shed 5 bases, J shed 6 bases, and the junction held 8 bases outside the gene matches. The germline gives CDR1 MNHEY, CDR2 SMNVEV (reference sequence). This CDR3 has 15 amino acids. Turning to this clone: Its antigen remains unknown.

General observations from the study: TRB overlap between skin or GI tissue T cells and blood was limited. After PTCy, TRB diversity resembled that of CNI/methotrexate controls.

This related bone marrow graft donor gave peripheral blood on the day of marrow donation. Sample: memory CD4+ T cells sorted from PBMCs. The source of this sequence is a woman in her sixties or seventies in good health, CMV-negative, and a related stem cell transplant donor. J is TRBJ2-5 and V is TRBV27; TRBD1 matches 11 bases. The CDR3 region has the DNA TGTGCCAGCAGTCAAGGGACAGGGGGTCGGAAGACCCAGTACTTC. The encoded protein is CASSQGTGGRKTQYF.